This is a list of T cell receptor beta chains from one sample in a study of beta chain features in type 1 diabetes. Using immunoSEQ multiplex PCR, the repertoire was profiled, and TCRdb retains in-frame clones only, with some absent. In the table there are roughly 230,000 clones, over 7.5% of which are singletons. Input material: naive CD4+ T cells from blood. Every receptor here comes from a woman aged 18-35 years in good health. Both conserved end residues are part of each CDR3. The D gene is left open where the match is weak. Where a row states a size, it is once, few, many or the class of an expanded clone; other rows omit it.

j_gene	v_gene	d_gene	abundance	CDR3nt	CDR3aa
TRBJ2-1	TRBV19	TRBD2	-	TGTGCCAGTAGTCCTCGGACTAGCTTCAATGAGCAGTTCTTC	CASSPRTSFNEQFF
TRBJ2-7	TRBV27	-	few	TGTGCCAGCAGTTTGTCACAGTGGAACGAGCAGTACTTC	CASSLSQWNEQYF
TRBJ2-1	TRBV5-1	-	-	TGCGCCAGCAGCATATTAGCGGATAGCTCCTACAATGAGCAGTTCTTC	CASSILADSSYNEQFF
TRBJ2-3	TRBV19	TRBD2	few	TGTGCCAGTAGTCAGACTAGCGGGAGGGCAGATACGCAGTATTTT	CASSQTSGRADTQYF
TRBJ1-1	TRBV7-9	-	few	TGTGCCAGCAGCCCCTGGGGGGGGACGAACACTGAAGCTTTCTTT	CASSPWGGTNTEAFF
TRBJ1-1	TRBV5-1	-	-	TGCGCCAGCAGCACTACAGGGATATCGAACACTGAAGCTTTCTTT	CASSTTGISNTEAFF
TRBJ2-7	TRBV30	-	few	TGTGCCTGGAGCAGGGAATGGGGCGAGCAGTACTTC	CAWSREWGEQYF
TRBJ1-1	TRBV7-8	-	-	TGTGCCAGCAGCTTAGGGGGCGACACTGAAGCTTTCTTT	CASSLGGDTEAFF
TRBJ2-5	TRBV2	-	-	TGTGCCAGCAGTGAAGCCTTACAGGGTTCCGGGGAGACCCAGTACTTC	CASSEALQGSGETQYF
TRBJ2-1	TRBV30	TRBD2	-	TGTGCCTTTACCCCCGGGACTAGCGGGAGGGCCTACAATGAGCAGTTCTTC	CAFTPGTSGRAYNEQFF
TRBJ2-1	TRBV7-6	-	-	TGTGCCAGCAGCTTAGGTGGGGGGTACAATGAGCAGTTCTTC	CASSLGGGYNEQFF
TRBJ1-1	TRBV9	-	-	TGTGCCAGCAGCGTAGATTTCAGGGTTCACGGCAGGAACACTGAAGCTTTCTTT	CASSVDFRVHGRNTEAFF
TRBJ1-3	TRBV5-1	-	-	TGCGCCAGCAGCTTGACAGGAGAGAACACCATATATTTT	CASSLTGENTIYF
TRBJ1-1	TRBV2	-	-	TGTGCCAGCAGTGTCCAGGGACTGGATTTGGGCACTGAAGCTTTCTTT	CASSVQGLDLGTEAFF
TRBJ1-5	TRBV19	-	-	TGTGCCAGTAGTATGGGGGGGCGCAGGCAGCCCCAGCATTTT	CASSMGGRRQPQHF
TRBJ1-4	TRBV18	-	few	TGTGCCAGCTCACCACTAAGCGGGGAGGCAACTAATGAAAAACTGTTTTTT	CASSPLSGEATNEKLFF
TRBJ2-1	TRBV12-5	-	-	TGTGCTAGTGGTTTGGGTTGGGGCGATGAGCAGTTCTTC	CASGLGWGDEQFF
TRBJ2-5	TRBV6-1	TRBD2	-	TGTGCCGGAAGGACTAGCGGGAGTCGGGAGACCCAGTACTTC	CAGRTSGSRETQYF
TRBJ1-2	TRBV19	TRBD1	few	TGTGCCAGTAGTCCCCGGGACAGGGTCGGTGGCTACACCTTC	CASSPRDRVGGYTF
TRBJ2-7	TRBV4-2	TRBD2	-	TGTGCCAGCAGCCAAGATAATGCGGCTAGCGGGGTAATATCCTACGAGCAGTACTTC	CASSQDNAASGVISYEQYF
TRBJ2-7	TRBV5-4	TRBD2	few	TGTGCCAGCAGCTTGCCCGGGACTAGCGGGAGCAGAAGGGAGCAGTACTTC	CASSLPGTSGSRREQYF
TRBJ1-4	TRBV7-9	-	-	TGTGCCAGCAGCCCTCGGACAGTTCGAAGTGAAAAACTGTTTTTT	CASSPRTVRSEKLFF
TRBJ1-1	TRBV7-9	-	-	TGTGCCAGCAGCTTAGCCTCCGGAGCCGTAGGAGCTGAAGCTTTCTTT	CASSLASGAVGAEAFF
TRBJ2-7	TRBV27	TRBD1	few	TGTGCCAGCAGTGTCAGGGGGCGCGAGGTCGGCGAGCAGTACTTC	CASSVRGREVGEQYF
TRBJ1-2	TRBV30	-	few	TGTGCCTGGAGACAGGGCGATGGCTACACCTTC	CAWRQGDGYTF
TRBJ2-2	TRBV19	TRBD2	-	TGTGCCAGTAGCTTGGCTAGCGGGACGAACACCGGGGAGCTGTTTTTT	CASSLASGTNTGELFF
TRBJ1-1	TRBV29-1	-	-	TGCAGCTCCCGGGGAGCGTTGAACACTGAAGCTTTCTTT	CSSRGALNTEAFF
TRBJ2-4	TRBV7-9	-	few	TGTGCCAGCAGCTTAGTTTTGGGCCTTAGACCGGGATCCAAAAACATTCAGTACTTC	CASSLVLGLRPGSKNIQYF
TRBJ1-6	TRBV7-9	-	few	TGTGCCAGCAGCTTAGGGACAGAAAATTCACCCCTCCACTTT	CASSLGTENSPLHF
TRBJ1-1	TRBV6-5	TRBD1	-	TGTGCCAGCAGTTACTATACAGGGGGAGGTTACACTGAAGCTTTCTTT	CASSYYTGGGYTEAFF
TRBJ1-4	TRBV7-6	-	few	TGTGCCAGCAGTTATACACCGTGGGAAAAACTGTTTTTT	CASSYTPWEKLFF
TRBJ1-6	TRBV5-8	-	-	TGTGCCAGCAGCCACCCGGCGGGGGGTAATTCACCCCTCCACTTT	CASSHPAGGNSPLHF
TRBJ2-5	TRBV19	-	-	TGTGCCAGTAGTACCGCTGGACAGATTCAAGAGACCCAGTACTTC	CASSTAGQIQETQYF
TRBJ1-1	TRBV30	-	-	TGTGCCTGCCAAAGGGGGGGGGCTGAAGCTTTCTTT	CACQRGGAEAFF
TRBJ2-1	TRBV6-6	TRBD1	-	TGTGCCAGCAGAGATACAGGGGCTGCCAATGAGCAGTTCTTC	CASRDTGAANEQFF
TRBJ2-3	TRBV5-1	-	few	TGCGCCAGCAGGACGGGACAAACCACAGATACGCAGTATTTT	CASRTGQTTDTQYF
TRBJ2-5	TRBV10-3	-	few	TGTGCCATCAGTCCGACCGGGGTAGGAGAGACCCAGTACTTC	CAISPTGVGETQYF
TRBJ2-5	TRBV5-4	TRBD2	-	TGTGCCAGCAGCTACACTAGCGGGAGGGGGACAGAGACCCAGTACTTC	CASSYTSGRGTETQYF
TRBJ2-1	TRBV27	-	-	TGTGCCAGCAGGGGCGGCCCGGGGTTTGAGCAGTTCTTC	CASRGGPGFEQFF
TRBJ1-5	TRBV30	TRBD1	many	TGTGCCTGCCGGACAGGCGGTCAGCCCCAGCATTTT	CACRTGGQPQHF
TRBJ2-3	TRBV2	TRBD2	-	TGTGCCAGCAGTCTCCTTCCGGTAGCGGGAGGCACAGATACGCAGTATTTT	CASSLLPVAGGTDTQYF
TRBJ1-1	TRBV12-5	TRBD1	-	TGTGCTAGTGGTTTAGGACAGGGAAAAACTGAAGCTTTCTTT	CASGLGQGKTEAFF
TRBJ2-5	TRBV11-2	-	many	TGTGCCAGCAGCTTAGGGGGAGTGGAGACCCAGTACTTC	CASSLGGVETQYF
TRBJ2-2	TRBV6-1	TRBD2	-	TGTGCCAGCAGTGAACTAGGACTAGCGGACACCGGGGAGCTGTTTTTT	CASSELGLADTGELFF
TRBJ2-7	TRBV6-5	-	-	TGTGCCAGCAGTTACTCCGGTCCAGGGGCCACCTACGAGCAGTACTTC	CASSYSGPGATYEQYF